These T cell receptor beta chains were read from a single sample in a study of cytomegalovirus exposure and HLA in healthy donors. TCRdb's table, derived via immunoSEQ multiplex PCR, lists solely in-frame clones and lacks some. The table lists more than 110,000 clones, 75% of them singletons. What was sequenced was PBMCs. These receptors were taken from a man aged 30 to 39 in good health and CMV-seronegative. Each CDR3 is given with its conserved first and last residue. D genes are given only for firm matches. Clone size, where shown, is once, few, many, or a class for clones that have expanded.

abundance: .
j_gene: TRBJ2-5
d_gene: TRBD2
v_gene: TRBV28
CDR3aa: CASSILGTSNPRTQYF
CDR3nt: TGTGCCAGCAGTATTCTCGGGACTAGCAATCCCCGGACCCAGTACTTC

abundance: .
j_gene: TRBJ1-2
d_gene: .
v_gene: TRBV10-2
CDR3aa: CASSSELTGLLPYGYTF
CDR3nt: TGCGCCAGCAGTAGTGAACTTACAGGGCTCCTTCCTTATGGCTACACCTTC

abundance: .
j_gene: TRBJ2-3
d_gene: .
v_gene: TRBV5-1
CDR3aa: CASSVSGAITDTQYF
CDR3nt: TGCGCCAGCAGCGTTTCAGGGGCGATCACAGATACGCAGTATTTT

abundance: .
j_gene: TRBJ1-1
d_gene: TRBD1
v_gene: TRBV27
CDR3aa: CASSPRWDRGGTEAFF
CDR3nt: TGTGCCAGCAGTCCCCGTTGGGACAGGGGTGGCACTGAAGCTTTCTTT

abundance: .
j_gene: TRBJ2-1
d_gene: TRBD2
v_gene: TRBV7-8
CDR3aa: CASSLAWTSGGNNEQFF
CDR3nt: TGTGCCAGCAGCTTAGCATGGACTAGCGGGGGGAACAATGAGCAGTTCTTC

abundance: .
j_gene: TRBJ1-2
d_gene: .
v_gene: TRBV6-1
CDR3aa: CASSDWDLGGYGYTF
CDR3nt: TGTGCCAGCAGTGATTGGGACCTGGGGGGCTATGGCTACACCTTC

abundance: once
j_gene: TRBJ1-1
d_gene: TRBD1
v_gene: TRBV28
CDR3aa: CASSLYGTGNTEAFF
CDR3nt: TGTGCCAGCAGTTTATATGGGACAGGGAACACTGAAGCTTTCTTT

abundance: .
j_gene: TRBJ2-6
d_gene: TRBD1
v_gene: TRBV6-1
CDR3aa: CASGTQGLGANGLTF
CDR3nt: TGTGCCAGCGGAACACAGGGGCTGGGGGCCAACGGCCTGACTTTC

abundance: .
j_gene: TRBJ2-3
d_gene: TRBD1
v_gene: TRBV6-5
CDR3aa: CASSSFRGHTDTQYF
CDR3nt: TGTGCCAGCAGTTCCTTCAGGGGGCATACAGATACGCAGTATTTT

abundance: .
j_gene: TRBJ1-5
d_gene: TRBD1
v_gene: TRBV10-1
CDR3aa: CASSGVDQGAQHF
CDR3nt: TGCGCCAGCAGTGGGGTCGATCAGGGGGCCCAGCATTTT

abundance: .
j_gene: TRBJ2-1
d_gene: TRBD2
v_gene: TRBV5-1
CDR3aa: CASSLSAAGNEQFF
CDR3nt: TGCGCCAGCAGCCTTAGTGCAGCGGGGAATGAGCAGTTCTTC

abundance: .
j_gene: TRBJ2-6
d_gene: .
v_gene: TRBV19
CDR3aa: CASSIAPPSGANVLTF
CDR3nt: TGTGCCAGTAGTATAGCTCCCCCCTCTGGGGCCAACGTCCTGACTTTC

abundance: few
j_gene: TRBJ2-1
d_gene: .
v_gene: TRBV27
CDR3aa: CASSRGPIREQFF
CDR3nt: TGTGCCAGCAGTCGTGGGCCGATACGTGAGCAGTTCTTC

abundance: once
j_gene: TRBJ1-5
d_gene: .
v_gene: TRBV19
CDR3aa: CASSTGNQPQHF
CDR3nt: TGTGCCAGTAGTACAGGAAATCAGCCCCAGCATTTT

abundance: .
j_gene: TRBJ2-1
d_gene: .
v_gene: TRBV4-2
CDR3aa: CASSERSGDYNEQFF
CDR3nt: TGTGCCAGCAGCGAGCGTAGCGGAGACTACAATGAGCAGTTCTTC

abundance: .
j_gene: TRBJ2-7
d_gene: .
v_gene: TRBV6-1
CDR3aa: CASSVPTGTYEQYF
CDR3nt: TGTGCCAGCAGTGTCCCGACAGGAACCTACGAGCAGTACTTC

abundance: .
j_gene: TRBJ1-5
d_gene: .
v_gene: TRBV12-2
CDR3aa: CASRLTGGSDQPQHF
CDR3nt: TGTGCAAGTCGCCTAACAGGGGGCTCGGATCAGCCCCAGCATTTT

abundance: .
j_gene: TRBJ1-2
d_gene: .
v_gene: TRBV7-2
CDR3aa: CASSLATANYGYTF
CDR3nt: TGTGCCAGCAGCTTAGCCACAGCTAACTATGGCTACACCTTC

abundance: .
j_gene: TRBJ2-3
d_gene: .
v_gene: TRBV19
CDR3aa: CASSNGRDSGDTQYF
CDR3nt: TGTGCCAGTAGTAACGGTAGGGACTCTGGGGATACGCAGTATTTT

abundance: .
j_gene: TRBJ1-1
d_gene: .
v_gene: TRBV19
CDR3aa: CASSILGLMGTEAFF
CDR3nt: TGTGCCAGTAGTATACTGGGACTAATGGGCACTGAAGCTTTCTTT

abundance: .
j_gene: TRBJ1-1
d_gene: TRBD1
v_gene: TRBV7-9
CDR3aa: CASSLVDRGTEAFF
CDR3nt: TGTGCCAGCAGCTTAGTTGACAGGGGCACTGAAGCTTTCTTT

abundance: .
j_gene: TRBJ2-7
d_gene: TRBD2
v_gene: TRBV11-2
CDR3aa: CASSLETSGYSYEQYF
CDR3nt: TGTGCCAGCAGCTTAGAGACTAGCGGATACTCCTACGAGCAGTACTTC

abundance: few
j_gene: TRBJ2-1
d_gene: TRBD2
v_gene: TRBV6-5
CDR3aa: CASRLGLAGVQFF
CDR3nt: TGTGCCAGCAGGTTGGGACTAGCGGGCGTACAGTTCTTC

abundance: .
j_gene: TRBJ1-6
d_gene: TRBD1
v_gene: TRBV6-1
CDR3aa: CASSDPTGSGNSPLHF
CDR3nt: TGTGCCAGCAGTGACCCGACAGGGTCAGGTAATTCACCCCTCCACTTT

abundance: .
j_gene: TRBJ2-7
d_gene: .
v_gene: TRBV18
CDR3aa: CASSPERGRGYEQYF
CDR3nt: TGTGCCAGCTCACCGGAGCGGGGCAGGGGTTACGAGCAGTACTTC

abundance: .
j_gene: TRBJ2-3
d_gene: TRBD1
v_gene: TRBV9
CDR3aa: CASSVGDRGSSTDTQYF
CDR3nt: TGTGCCAGCAGCGTAGGGGACAGGGGGTCGTCCACAGATACGCAGTATTTT

abundance: .
j_gene: TRBJ2-3
d_gene: TRBD1
v_gene: TRBV5-4
CDR3aa: CASSLRQGGTDTQYF
CDR3nt: TGTGCCAGCAGCTTGCGGCAGGGGGGCACAGATACGCAGTATTTT

abundance: .
j_gene: TRBJ2-3
d_gene: TRBD2
v_gene: TRBV2
CDR3aa: CASSDGGRRFDTQYF
CDR3nt: TGTGCCAGCAGTGATGGCGGGAGGAGATTTGATACGCAGTATTTT

abundance: .
j_gene: TRBJ2-5
d_gene: TRBD1
v_gene: TRBV4-1
CDR3aa: CASSQPDRGIQETQYF
CDR3nt: TGCGCCAGCAGCCAACCCGACAGGGGGATCCAAGAGACCCAGTACTTC

abundance: .
j_gene: TRBJ2-1
d_gene: TRBD2
v_gene: TRBV7-9
CDR3aa: CASSLGLAGVEQFF
CDR3nt: TGTGCCAGCAGCTTAGGACTAGCGGGAGTTGAGCAGTTCTTC

abundance: once
j_gene: TRBJ1-6
d_gene: TRBD1
v_gene: TRBV2
CDR3aa: CASRSGTGNGSPLHF
CDR3nt: TGTGCCAGCAGATCCGGGACAGGGAACGGTTCACCCCTCCACTTT

abundance: .
j_gene: TRBJ2-2
d_gene: .
v_gene: TRBV7-3
CDR3aa: CASSLVPTVGELFF
CDR3nt: TGTGCCAGCAGCTTAGTGCCAACGGTGGGGGAGCTGTTTTTT

abundance: .
j_gene: TRBJ2-1
d_gene: .
v_gene: TRBV5-1
CDR3aa: CASIKIPGAGDEQFF
CDR3nt: TGCGCCAGCATAAAAATCCCAGGGGCCGGGGATGAGCAGTTCTTC

abundance: .
j_gene: TRBJ2-7
d_gene: .
v_gene: TRBV30
CDR3aa: CAWKKTGVSYEQYF
CDR3nt: TGTGCCTGGAAAAAAACAGGTGTATCCTACGAGCAGTACTTC

abundance: .
j_gene: TRBJ1-5
d_gene: .
v_gene: TRBV7-9
CDR3aa: CASSSAGGDQPQHF
CDR3nt: TGTGCCAGCAGCTCCGCTGGGGGCGATCAGCCCCAGCATTTT

abundance: .
j_gene: TRBJ1-2
d_gene: .
v_gene: TRBV5-8
CDR3aa: CASSRSYGYTF
CDR3nt: TGTGCCAGCAGCCGGTCGTATGGCTACACCTTC

abundance: .
j_gene: TRBJ2-3
d_gene: TRBD2
v_gene: TRBV28
CDR3aa: CASSLAGGQDTQYF
CDR3nt: TGTGCCAGCAGTTTGGCGGGGGGGCAAGATACGCAGTATTTT

abundance: few
j_gene: TRBJ2-2
d_gene: TRBD1
v_gene: TRBV11-1
CDR3aa: CATDRDRDTGELFF
CDR3nt: TGTGCCACAGACCGGGACAGGGACACCGGGGAGCTGTTTTTT

abundance: .
j_gene: TRBJ2-3
d_gene: TRBD2
v_gene: TRBV7-9
CDR3aa: CASSLGLARNKDTQYF
CDR3nt: TGTGCCAGCAGCTTAGGACTAGCACGGAATAAAGATACGCAGTATTTT

abundance: once
j_gene: TRBJ2-1
d_gene: .
v_gene: TRBV19
CDR3aa: CASTLGAAANEQFF
CDR3nt: TGTGCCAGTACCTTGGGGGCAGCAGCCAATGAGCAGTTCTTC

abundance: .
j_gene: TRBJ2-2
d_gene: TRBD1
v_gene: TRBV7-3
CDR3aa: CASRSRQGDTGELFF
CDR3nt: TGTGCCAGCAGGTCCCGGCAGGGGGACACCGGGGAGCTGTTTTTT

abundance: .
j_gene: TRBJ1-6
d_gene: .
v_gene: TRBV2
CDR3aa: CASRDSIGYSPLHF
CDR3nt: TGTGCCAGCAGGGACAGCATAGGGTATTCACCCCTCCACTTT

abundance: .
j_gene: TRBJ1-2
d_gene: .
v_gene: TRBV9
CDR3aa: CASANYQGNDGYTF
CDR3nt: TGTGCCAGCGCGAACTATCAGGGAAATGATGGCTACACCTTC

abundance: .
j_gene: TRBJ2-2
d_gene: .
v_gene: TRBV5-1
CDR3aa: CASSSGSGLGNTGELFF
CDR3nt: TGCGCCAGCAGCTCGGGAAGTGGACTGGGGAACACCGGGGAGCTGTTTTTT

abundance: .
j_gene: TRBJ2-7
d_gene: .
v_gene: TRBV5-4
CDR3aa: CASSLVRDSYEQYF
CDR3nt: TGTGCCAGCAGCTTGGTTCGGGATTCCTACGAGCAGTACTTC

abundance: .
j_gene: TRBJ2-2
d_gene: .
v_gene: TRBV11-2
CDR3aa: CASSPDPARNGELFF
CDR3nt: TGTGCCAGCAGCCCCGACCCGGCCAGGAACGGGGAGCTGTTTTTT

abundance: .
j_gene: TRBJ1-2
d_gene: .
v_gene: TRBV18
CDR3aa: CASSPPSRDTNYGYTF
CDR3nt: TGTGCCAGCTCACCGCCCTCTCGGGACACTAACTATGGCTACACCTTC

abundance: .
j_gene: TRBJ1-2
d_gene: TRBD1
v_gene: TRBV15
CDR3aa: CATSGYETGPGYTF
CDR3nt: TGTGCCACCAGCGGGTATGAGACAGGGCCAGGGTACACCTTC

abundance: .
j_gene: TRBJ2-5
d_gene: TRBD2
v_gene: TRBV9
CDR3aa: CASSPRLGRAEETQYF
CDR3nt: TGTGCCAGCAGCCCGAGGCTTGGGAGGGCCGAAGAGACCCAGTACTTC

abundance: .
j_gene: TRBJ1-1
d_gene: TRBD1
v_gene: TRBV5-1
CDR3aa: CASSPTGQGVTEAFF
CDR3nt: TGCGCCAGCAGCCCCACCGGACAGGGGGTCACTGAAGCTTTCTTT

abundance: .
j_gene: TRBJ2-1
d_gene: .
v_gene: TRBV5-6
CDR3aa: CASSWDTGSYNEQFF
CDR3nt: TGTGCCAGCAGCTGGGACACCGGCTCCTACAATGAGCAGTTCTTC

abundance: .
j_gene: TRBJ1-5
d_gene: TRBD1
v_gene: TRBV2
CDR3aa: CASRGQGIQPQHF
CDR3nt: TGTGCCAGCAGGGGACAGGGGATTCAGCCCCAGCATTTT

abundance: .
j_gene: TRBJ2-4
d_gene: .
v_gene: TRBV7-2
CDR3aa: CASSPGVGAKNIQYF
CDR3nt: TGTGCCAGCAGCCCGGGAGTGGGAGCCAAAAACATTCAGTACTTC

abundance: .
j_gene: TRBJ2-5
d_gene: .
v_gene: TRBV21-1
CDR3aa: CASSKVARGRETQYF
CDR3nt: TGTGCCAGCAGCAAAGTGGCCAGGGGAAGGGAGACCCAGTACTTC

abundance: .
j_gene: TRBJ2-3
d_gene: .
v_gene: TRBV14
CDR3aa: CASSHTLQGGDTQYF
CDR3nt: TGTGCCAGCAGCCATACATTACAGGGAGGGGATACGCAGTATTTT